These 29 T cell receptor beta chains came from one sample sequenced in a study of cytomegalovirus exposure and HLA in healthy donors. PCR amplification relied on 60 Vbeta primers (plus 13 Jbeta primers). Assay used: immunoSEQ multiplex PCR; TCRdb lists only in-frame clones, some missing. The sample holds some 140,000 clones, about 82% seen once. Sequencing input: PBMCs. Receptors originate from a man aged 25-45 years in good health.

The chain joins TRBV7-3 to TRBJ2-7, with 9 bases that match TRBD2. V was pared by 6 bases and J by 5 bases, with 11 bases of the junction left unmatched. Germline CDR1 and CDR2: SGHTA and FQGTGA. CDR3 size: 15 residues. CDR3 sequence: CASSTTPGLADEQYF. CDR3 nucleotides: TGTGCCAGCAGTACAACTCCGGGACTAGCTGACGAGCAGTACTTC.

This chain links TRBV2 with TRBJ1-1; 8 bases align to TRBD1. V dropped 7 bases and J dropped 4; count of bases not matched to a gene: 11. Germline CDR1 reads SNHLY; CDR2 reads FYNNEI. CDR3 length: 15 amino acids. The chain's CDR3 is CASIGRTGRSTEAFF. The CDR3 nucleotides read TGTGCCAGCATAGGTAGGACAGGGAGGAGCACTGAAGCTTTCTTT.

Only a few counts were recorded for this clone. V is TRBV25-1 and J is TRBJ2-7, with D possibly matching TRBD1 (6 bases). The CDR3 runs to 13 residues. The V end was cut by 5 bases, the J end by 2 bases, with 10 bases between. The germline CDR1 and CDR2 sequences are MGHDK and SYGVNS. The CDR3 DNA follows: TGTGCCAGCAGTAAGGGACACACCTACGAGCAGTACTTC. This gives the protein CASSKGHTYEQYF.

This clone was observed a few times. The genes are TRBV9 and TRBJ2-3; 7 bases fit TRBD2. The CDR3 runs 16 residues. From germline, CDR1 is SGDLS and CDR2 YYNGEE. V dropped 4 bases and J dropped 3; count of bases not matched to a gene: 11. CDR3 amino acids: CASSPIGAGRTDTQYF. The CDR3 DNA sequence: TGTGCCAGCAGCCCCATCGGAGCGGGAAGGACAGATACGCAGTATTTT.

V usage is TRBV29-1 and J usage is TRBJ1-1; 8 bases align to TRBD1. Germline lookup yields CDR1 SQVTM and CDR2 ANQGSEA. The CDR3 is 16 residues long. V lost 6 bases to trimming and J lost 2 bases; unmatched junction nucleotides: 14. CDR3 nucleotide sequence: TGCAGCGTCCAGCCTCGTTTGACAGGGGAAAACACTGAAGCTTTCTTT. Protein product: CSVQPRLTGENTEAFF.

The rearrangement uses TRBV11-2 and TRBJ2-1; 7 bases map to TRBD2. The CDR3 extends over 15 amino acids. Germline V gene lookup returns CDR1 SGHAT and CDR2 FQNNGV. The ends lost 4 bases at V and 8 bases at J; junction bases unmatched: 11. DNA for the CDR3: TGTGCCAGCAGCTCTATCTCGCGGGAGTTCTATGAGCAGTTCTTC. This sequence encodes CASSSISREFYEQFF.

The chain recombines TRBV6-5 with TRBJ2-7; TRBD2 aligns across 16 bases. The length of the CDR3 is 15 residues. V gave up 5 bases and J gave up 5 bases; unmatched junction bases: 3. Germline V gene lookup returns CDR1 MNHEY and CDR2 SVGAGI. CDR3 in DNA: TGTGCCAGCAGTCTAGGGACTAGCGGGAGGGACGAGCAGTACTTC. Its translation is CASSLGTSGRDEQYF.

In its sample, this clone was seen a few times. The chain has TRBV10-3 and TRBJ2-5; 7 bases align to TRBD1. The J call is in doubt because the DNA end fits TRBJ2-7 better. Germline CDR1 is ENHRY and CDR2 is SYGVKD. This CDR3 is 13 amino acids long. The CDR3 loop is CAIRRTGNYEQYF. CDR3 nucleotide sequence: TGTGCCATCAGGAGGACAGGAAACTACGAGCAGTACTTC.

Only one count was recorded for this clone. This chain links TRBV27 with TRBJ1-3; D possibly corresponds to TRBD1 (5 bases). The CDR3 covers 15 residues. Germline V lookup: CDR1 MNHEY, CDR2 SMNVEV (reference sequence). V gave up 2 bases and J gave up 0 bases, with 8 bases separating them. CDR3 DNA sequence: TGTGCCAGCAGTTTAGGGGGGTACTCTGGAAACACCATATATTTT. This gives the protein CASSLGGYSGNTIYF.

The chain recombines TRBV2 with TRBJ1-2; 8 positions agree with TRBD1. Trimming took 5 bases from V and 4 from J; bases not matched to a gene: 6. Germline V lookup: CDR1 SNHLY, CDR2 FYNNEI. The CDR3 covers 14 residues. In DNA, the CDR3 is TGTGCCAGCAGTAGCGGACAGGGAGGCTATGGCTACACCTTC. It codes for CASSSGQGGYGYTF. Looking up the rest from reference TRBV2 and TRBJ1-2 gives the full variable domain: EPEVTQTPSHQVTQMGQEVILRCVPISNHLYFYWYRQILGQKVEFLVSFYNNEISEKSEIFDDQFSVERPDGSNFTLKIRSTKLEDSAMYFCASSSGQGGYGYTFGSGTRLTVV.

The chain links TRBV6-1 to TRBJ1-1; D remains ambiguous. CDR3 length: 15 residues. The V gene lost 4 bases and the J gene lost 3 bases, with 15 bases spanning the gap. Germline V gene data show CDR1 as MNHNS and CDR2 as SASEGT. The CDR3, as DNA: TGTGCCAGCAGTGGTCTTTCTTCGGGATACACTGAAGCTTTCTTT. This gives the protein CASSGLSSGYTEAFF.

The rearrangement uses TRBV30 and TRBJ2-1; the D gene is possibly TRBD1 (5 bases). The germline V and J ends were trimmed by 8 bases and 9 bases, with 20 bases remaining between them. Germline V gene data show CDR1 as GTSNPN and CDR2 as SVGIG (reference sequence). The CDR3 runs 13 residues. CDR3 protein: CATLGLPHGEQFF. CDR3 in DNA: TGTGCCACCCTGGGGCTCCCCCACGGTGAGCAGTTCTTC.

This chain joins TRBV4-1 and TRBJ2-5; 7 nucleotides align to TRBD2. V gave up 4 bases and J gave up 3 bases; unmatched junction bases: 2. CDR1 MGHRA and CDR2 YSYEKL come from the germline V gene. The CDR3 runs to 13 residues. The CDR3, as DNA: TGCGCCAGCAGCCGCGGGGGTAAAGAGACCCAGTACTTC. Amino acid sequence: CASSRGGKETQYF.

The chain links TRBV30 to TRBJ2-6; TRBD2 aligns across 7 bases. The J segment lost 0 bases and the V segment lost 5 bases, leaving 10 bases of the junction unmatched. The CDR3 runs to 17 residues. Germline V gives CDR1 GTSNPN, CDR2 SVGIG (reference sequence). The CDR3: CAWWKLAPISGANVLTF. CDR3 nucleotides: TGTGCCTGGTGGAAACTAGCGCCTATCTCTGGGGCCAACGTCCTGACTTTC.

The CDR3 DNA follows: TGTGCCAGCACCCCGTCGGGGCTAGCGGGAGGGCCGAACAATGAGCAGTTCTTC. It yields the protein CASTPSGLAGGPNNEQFF. V is TRBV5-8 and J is TRBJ2-1; 12 bases agree with TRBD2. This CDR3 region has 18 residues. The germline CDR1 and CDR2 sequences are SGHTS and YDEGEE. V shed 6 bases and J 5 bases; nucleotides not matched to a gene: 15.

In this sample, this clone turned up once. The CDR3 protein is CASSWDRGAGGYTF. CDR3 in DNA: TGTGCCAGCAGCTGGGACAGGGGGGCAGGAGGCTACACCTTC. The chain is built from TRBV7-9 and TRBJ1-2; 11 nucleotides agree with TRBD1. From germline, CDR1 is SEHNR and CDR2 FQNEAQ (reference sequence). This CDR3 has 14 amino acids. V was clipped by 4 bases and J by 8 bases; unmatched bases: 6.

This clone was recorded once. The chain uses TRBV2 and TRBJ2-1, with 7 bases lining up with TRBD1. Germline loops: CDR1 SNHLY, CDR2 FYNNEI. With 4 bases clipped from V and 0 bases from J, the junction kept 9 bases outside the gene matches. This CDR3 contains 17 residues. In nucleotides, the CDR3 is TGTGCCAGCAGTGGTTCCCGGACAGGACTCTCCTACAATGAGCAGTTCTTC. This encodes CASSGSRTGLSYNEQFF.

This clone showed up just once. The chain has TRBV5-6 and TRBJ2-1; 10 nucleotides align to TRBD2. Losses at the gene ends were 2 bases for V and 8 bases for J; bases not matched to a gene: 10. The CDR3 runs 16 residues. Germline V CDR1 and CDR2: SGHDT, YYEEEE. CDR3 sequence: CASSFLGVLAGDEQFF. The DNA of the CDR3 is TGTGCCAGCAGCTTTCTAGGGGTGCTAGCGGGAGATGAGCAGTTCTTC.

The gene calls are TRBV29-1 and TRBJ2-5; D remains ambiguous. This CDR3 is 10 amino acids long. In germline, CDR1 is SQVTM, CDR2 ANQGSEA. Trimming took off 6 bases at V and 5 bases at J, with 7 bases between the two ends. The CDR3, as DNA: TGCAGCGTCGGCAGGGAGACCCAGTACTTC. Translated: CSVGRETQYF.

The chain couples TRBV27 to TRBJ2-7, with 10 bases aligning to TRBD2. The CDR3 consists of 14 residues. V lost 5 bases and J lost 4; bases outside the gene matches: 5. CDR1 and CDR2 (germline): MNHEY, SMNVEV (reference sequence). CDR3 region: CASSSGRDTYEQYF. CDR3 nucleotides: TGTGCCAGCAGTAGCGGGAGGGATACTTACGAGCAGTACTTC.

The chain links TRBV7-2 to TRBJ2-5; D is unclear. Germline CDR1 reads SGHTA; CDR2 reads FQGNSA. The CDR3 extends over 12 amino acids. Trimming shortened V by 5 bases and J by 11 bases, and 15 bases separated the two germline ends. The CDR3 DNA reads TGTGCCAGCAGCCTTATCCTTTTTGAGCAGTACTTC. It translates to CASSLILFEQYF. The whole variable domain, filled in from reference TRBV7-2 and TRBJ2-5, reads GAGVSQSPSNKVTEKGKDVELRCDPISGHTALYWYRQSLGQGLEFLIYFQGNSAPDKSGLPSDRFSAERTGGSVSTLTIQRTQQEDSAVYLCASSLILFEQYFGPGTRLLVL.

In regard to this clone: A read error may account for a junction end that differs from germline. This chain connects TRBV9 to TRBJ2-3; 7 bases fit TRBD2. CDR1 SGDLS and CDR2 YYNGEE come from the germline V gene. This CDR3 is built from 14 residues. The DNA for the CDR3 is TGTGCCAGCAGCGTAGGCGAGCGTGGGGGAGGGTTGAATTTT. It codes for CASSVGERGGGLNF.

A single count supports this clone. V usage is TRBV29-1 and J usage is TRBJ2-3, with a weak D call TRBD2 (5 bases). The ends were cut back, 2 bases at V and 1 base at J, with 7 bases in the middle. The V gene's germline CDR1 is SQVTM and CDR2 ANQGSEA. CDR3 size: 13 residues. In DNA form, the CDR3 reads TGCAGCGTTGAATCCGGGGGCACAGATACGCAGTATTTT. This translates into CSVESGGTDTQYF.

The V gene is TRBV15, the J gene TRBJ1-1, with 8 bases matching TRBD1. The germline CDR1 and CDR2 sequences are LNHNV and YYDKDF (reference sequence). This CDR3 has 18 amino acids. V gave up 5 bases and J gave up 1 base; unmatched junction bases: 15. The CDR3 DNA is TGTGCCACCAGCCGGGGGGAGGGGACAGGCCGACCGAACACTGAAGCTTTCTTT. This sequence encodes CATSRGEGTGRPNTEAFF.

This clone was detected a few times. The CDR3 is CASSAGWTSGKHTQYF. In DNA, the CDR3 is TGCGCCAGCAGCGCCGGATGGACTAGCGGGAAACATACGCAGTATTTT. V is TRBV5-1 and J is TRBJ2-3; 12 bases agree with TRBD2. This CDR3 has 16 amino acids. CDR1 is SGHRS and CDR2 is YFSETQ in the germline V gene. The junction had 10 bases not matched to a gene; V was cut back by 4 bases and J by 7 bases.

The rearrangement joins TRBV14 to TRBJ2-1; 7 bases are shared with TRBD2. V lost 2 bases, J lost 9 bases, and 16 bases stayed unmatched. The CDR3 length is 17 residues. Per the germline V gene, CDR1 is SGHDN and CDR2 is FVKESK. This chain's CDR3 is CASSQRTGTIINGEQFF. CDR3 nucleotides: TGTGCCAGCAGCCAACGGACCGGGACTATCATTAACGGTGAGCAGTTCTTC.

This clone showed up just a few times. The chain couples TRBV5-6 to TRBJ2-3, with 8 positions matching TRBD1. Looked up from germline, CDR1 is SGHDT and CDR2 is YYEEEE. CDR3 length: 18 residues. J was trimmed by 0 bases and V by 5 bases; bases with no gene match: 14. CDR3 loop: CASRTLLQGAASTDTQYF. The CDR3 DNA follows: TGTGCCAGCAGAACACTTCTTCAGGGGGCGGCGAGCACAGATACGCAGTATTTT.

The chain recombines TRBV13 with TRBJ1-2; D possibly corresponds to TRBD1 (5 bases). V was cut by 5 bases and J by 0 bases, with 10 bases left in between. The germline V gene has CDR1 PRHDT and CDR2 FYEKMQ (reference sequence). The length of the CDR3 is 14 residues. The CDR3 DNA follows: TGTGCCAGCAGCACAAGGGGAACTAACTATGGCTACACCTTC. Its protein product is CASSTRGTNYGYTF.

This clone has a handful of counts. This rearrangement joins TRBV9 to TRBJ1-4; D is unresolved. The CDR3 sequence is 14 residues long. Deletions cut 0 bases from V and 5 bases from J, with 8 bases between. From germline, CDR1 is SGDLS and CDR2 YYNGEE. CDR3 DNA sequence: TGTGCCAGCAGCGTAGGGGGAGGGAATGAAAAACTGTTTTTT. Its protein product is CASSVGGGNEKLFF.